This TCR beta chain was obtained from a study of T cells after yellow fever vaccination. Study background: Researchers used SMART-Seq v4 Ultra Low Input to prepare fractions that had low cell numbers.

V lost 10 bases, J lost 0 bases, and 19 bases lay in between. CDR1 is LGHNA and CDR2 is YNFKEQ in the germline V gene. The CDR3 extends over 17 amino acids. Notes on the study in general: A large majority of primary-vaccination clones showed up again after the booster (96% CD4, almost 90% CD8).

Production of TCR cDNA was by 5'RACE template switching, which also added a universal primer site and UMIs. TCRdb passed the 5' RACE reads through MiXCR, listing each CDR3 protein once. The table includes just under 600,000 distinct CDR3 sequences, about 13% detected once. Details on this clonotype: Antigen unknown.

The sequencing here drew on PBMCs, taken on the day of the yellow fever booster vaccination. This clonotype was sampled from a man aged 25-45 years who received the YFV17D yellow fever vaccine. J is TRBJ2-6 and V is TRBV4-2; D possibly matches TRBD1 or TRBD2 (5 bases each). The DNA of the CDR3 is TGTGCCATGAGAACTGGGACGGTCAGCTCTGGGGCCAACGTCCTGACTTTC. Residues: CAMRTGTVSSGANVLTF.